This T cell receptor beta chain was identified during a study of patients with pleural tuberculosis. TCRdb re-called the reads through MiXCR, storing one row per CDR3 protein. The sample yields about 30,000 distinct CDR3 sequences, about 20% seen once. The sample holds many counts of this clonotype. The CDR3 has 14 residues. Trimming left V 6 bases short and J 0 bases short, with 9 bases between. The sequencing sample was made of peripheral blood. The J gene is TRBJ1-3, the V gene TRBV12-3 or TRBV12-4; no firm D call. This receptor was obtained from a human donor with pleural tuberculosis. For the CDR3, the DNA is TGTGCCAGCAGGCCAGGCCACTCTGGAAACACCATATATTTT. It specifies CASRPGHSGNTIYF.